The present TCR beta chain was sequenced within a study of cytomegalovirus exposure and HLA in healthy donors. Overall study findings and caveats: Among TCR beta chains, those listed as cytomegalovirus-associated numbered about 160. Later analysis showed most CMV-associated TCR beta chains appearing HLA-restricted.

The CDR3 runs to 18 residues. Germline V gene lookup returns CDR1 MGHRA and CDR2 YSYEKL. The trim removed 2 bases at V and 2 bases at J, leaving 11 bases unmatched. The primer mix had 60 Vbeta and 13 Jbeta primers. Repertoires were generated with immunoSEQ multiplex PCR, while TCRdb's copy carries only in-frame clones and drops some. The repertoire holds some 180,000 clones, with 70% to 80% as singletons. Concerning this clone itself: The target antigen is unknown.

The sequence was obtained from a woman aged 25 to 45 in good health and CMV-seropositive. This sequence joins TRBV4-1 and TRBJ1-5, with 8 bases fitting TRBD1. The sequenced material came from PBMCs. In nucleotides, the CDR3 is TGCGCCAGCAGCCAATCCCCCAGGGGGCTGGAGGGCAATCAGCCCCAGCATTTT. Translation gives CASSQSPRGLEGNQPQHF.